These 17 T cell receptor beta chains came from one sample sequenced in a study of blood T cells in healthy people across ages. A second PCR of 7 to 11 cycles used a sample-barcoded 5' primer and a J-beta primer mix. TCRdb fed the 5' RACE reads into MiXCR, producing one record per CDR3 protein. This table has under 800,000 distinct CDR3 sequences, 43% appearing once. Sequenced material: blood. Source of these receptors: a woman aged 55-75 years in good health.

This chain connects TRBV25-1 to TRBJ2-1; D gene uncertain. The CDR3 runs 14 residues. Germline lookup yields CDR1 MGHDK and CDR2 SYGVNS. V shed 8 bases and J shed 10 bases, with 21 bases lying between them. CDR3 sequence (DNA): TGTGCCAGCTCCAAAGGTGGCAGGAGCGCAGAGCAGTTCTTC. This codes for CASSKGGRSAEQFF.

V gene TRBV20-1 combines with J gene TRBJ2-3, with D perhaps matching TRBD2 (6 bases). CDR1 is DFQATT and CDR2 is SNEGSKA in the germline V gene (reference sequence). The CDR3 extends over 17 amino acids. With 2 bases removed from V and 0 bases from J, the gap between germline ends came to 18 bases. CDR3 DNA: TGCAGTGCTAGAATTCGCGGGGAGGTCGCTAGCACAGATACGCAGTATTTT. Protein: CSARIRGEVASTDTQYF.

V usage is TRBV12-3 or TRBV12-4 and J usage is TRBJ1-6; D remains unclear. V lost 6 bases, J lost 9 bases, and 18 bases lay in between. The CDR3 totals 15 residues. In nucleotides, the CDR3 is TGTGCCAGCAGCTCAGGCTTCAATATAGGTTCACCCCTCCACTTT. It yields the protein CASSSGFNIGSPLHF.

This clonotype occurred many times. The chain joins TRBV20-1 to TRBJ2-7; D gene uncertain. The length of the CDR3 is 12 residues. Trimming left V 0 bases short and J 2 bases short, with 5 bases between. Germline assignment: CDR1 DFQATT and CDR2 SNEGSKA (reference sequence). CDR3 in DNA: TGCAGTGCTAGAGAAGGGACCTACGAGCAGTACTTC. It encodes CSAREGTYEQYF.

The gene calls are TRBV7-2 and TRBJ1-2; TRBD1 aligns across 9 bases. CDR3 length: 14 residues. Trimming took 5 bases from V and 8 from J; bases not matched to a gene: 9. Germline lookup yields CDR1 SGHTA and CDR2 FQGNSA. The CDR3 loop is CASSPLQGAGGYTF. CDR3 bases: TGTGCCAGCAGCCCCCTACAGGGGGCAGGGGGCTACACCTTC.

In the case of this clonotype: Given a much more abundant clone one base away, this may be a read error. The V call is TRBV4-2, the J call TRBJ2-1, with TRBD2 matching 13 bases. V lost 0 bases to trimming and J lost 11 bases; unmatched junction nucleotides: 7. Looked up from germline, CDR1 is LGHNA and CDR2 is YNFKEQ. The CDR3 has 16 amino acids. In DNA, the CDR3 is TGTGCCAGCAGCCAAGATCAACTAGCGGGAGGGAATAAGCAGTTCTTC. This gives the protein CASSQDQLAGGNKQFF.

The chain links TRBV5-1 to TRBJ2-1, with 9 bases that match TRBD2. J was trimmed by 8 bases and V by 4 bases; bases with no gene match: 4. This CDR3 has 13 residues. CDR1 SGHRS and CDR2 YFSETQ come from the germline V gene. The CDR3 loop reads CASSTLAGDEQFF. DNA of the CDR3: TGCGCCAGCAGCACCTTAGCGGGAGATGAGCAGTTCTTC.

This clonotype was seen just once. A read error may be the cause here, since a much bigger clone is one base away. CDR3 in DNA: TGCGCCAGCAGCCTACAGGAGGGACGGCAGTACTTC. Protein product: CASSLQEGRQYF. This chain uses TRBV4-3 with TRBJ2-5; D may be TRBD2 (6 bases). The CDR3 contains 12 residues. Germline CDR1 reads LGHNA; CDR2 reads YSLEER. With 4 bases removed from V and 11 bases from J, the gap between germline ends came to 14 bases.

A note on this clonotype: Given a much more abundant clone one base away, this may be a read error. V and J are TRBV29-1 and TRBJ2-1; 9 nucleotides line up with TRBD2. CDR3 size: 16 residues. Germline loops: CDR1 SQVTM, CDR2 ANQGSEA. In DNA form, the CDR3 reads TGCAGCGGGGGGGTAGCGGGAGTTAGCTCCTACAATGGGCAGTTCTTC. This encodes CSGGVAGVSSYNGQFF.

This clonotype showed up just a few times. The chain recombines TRBV5-6 with TRBJ2-3; tentatively, D is TRBD1 (5 bases). CDR1 SGHDT and CDR2 YYEEEE come from the germline V gene. The CDR3 runs 16 residues. V dropped 0 bases and J dropped 5 bases, with 16 bases sitting between them. CDR3 loop: CASSLGIALGEDTQYF. For the CDR3, the DNA is TGTGCCAGCAGCTTGGGAATAGCCCTAGGGGAAGATACGCAGTATTTT. The full variable domain, completed using reference TRBV5-6 and TRBJ2-3, is DAGVTQSPTHLIKTRGQQVTLRCSPKSGHDTVSWYQQALGQGPQFIFQYYEEEERQRGNFPDRFSGHQFPNYSSELNVNALLLGDSALYLCASSLGIALGEDTQYFGPGTRLTVL.

The CDR3 loop reads CASSPDRGERETQYF. CDR3 DNA sequence: TGTGCCAGCAGCCCCGACAGGGGGGAACGAGAGACCCAGTACTTC. This sequence joins TRBV28 and TRBJ2-5; 9 bases agree with TRBD1. The CDR3 runs to 15 residues. The trim removed 6 bases at V and 4 bases at J, leaving 9 bases unmatched. The germline CDR1 and CDR2 sequences are MDHEN and SYDVKM.

This clonotype was seen only a few times. The V gene is TRBV7-3, the J gene TRBJ2-7; 7 nucleotides agree with TRBD2. Germline CDR1 SGHTA, CDR2 FQGTGA. V gave up 5 bases and J gave up 2 bases; unmatched junction bases: 9. The CDR3 covers 15 residues. This chain's CDR3 is CASSAHGGSAYEQYF. The CDR3, as DNA: TGTGCCAGCAGCGCCCATGGCGGGAGCGCCTACGAGCAGTACTTC.

The sample holds a few counts of this clonotype. CDR3 sequence reads: CSAREGTGNYGYTF. The CDR3 nucleotides read TGCAGTGCTAGAGAAGGGACAGGGAACTATGGCTACACCTTC. The chain joins TRBV20-1 to TRBJ1-2, with 9 positions matching TRBD1. V gave up 0 bases and J gave up 2 bases; unmatched junction bases: 1. CDR3 length equals 14 residues. Germline values: CDR1 DFQATT, CDR2 SNEGSKA (reference sequence).

This clonotype was detected only a few times. Here the CDR3 DNA reads TGTGCCAGCTGGGGGGACATTACCGCAGATACGCAGTATTTT. Translation: CASWGDITADTQYF. The J gene is TRBJ2-3, the V gene TRBV6-1; D possibly matches TRBD1 or TRBD2 (6 bases each). The germline V gene has CDR1 MNHNS and CDR2 SASEGT. This CDR3 has 14 amino acids. The V gene lost 8 bases and the J gene lost 4 bases, with 16 bases spanning the gap.

This rearrangement joins TRBV12-3 or TRBV12-4 to TRBJ2-3; D ambiguous. The V and J ends lost 2 bases and 0 bases respectively, with 9 bases between them. The CDR3 loop spans 15 amino acids. The CDR3 protein is CASSLYSGSTDTQYF. In nucleotides, the CDR3 is TGTGCCAGCAGTTTATATTCCGGGAGCACAGATACGCAGTATTTT.

The table lists this clonotype with many counts. The V call is TRBV11-1, the J call TRBJ2-1; weak D call: TRBD1 (5 bases). V was trimmed by 7 bases and J by 0 bases, leaving 13 bases between them. CDR1 and CDR2 from the germline V gene are SGHAT and FQDESV (reference sequence). The CDR3 loop spans 15 amino acids. CDR3 bases: TGTGCCAGCACCATGGGGCGTAGCTCCTACAATGAGCAGTTCTTC. Its protein product is CASTMGRSSYNEQFF.

This chain links TRBV15 with TRBJ2-5; the D gene is possibly TRBD1 (5 bases). Trimming stripped 1 base from V and 5 bases from J, with 11 bases between. The CDR3 is 14 amino acids. Germline lookup yields CDR1 LNHNV and CDR2 YYDKDF (reference sequence). CDR3 coding DNA: TGTGCCACCAGCAGAGGCGTGGGGCTGGAGACCCAGTACTTC. It encodes CATSRGVGLETQYF.